Reported below is one TCR beta chain. J lost 4 bases, V lost 0 bases, and 1 base had no gene match. Germline-derived CDR1 and CDR2 are SGDLS and YYNGEE. The CDR3 extends over 16 amino acids. The sample belongs to a study of cytomegalovirus exposure and HLA in healthy donors. PCR used 60 Vbeta primers and 13 Jbeta primers. TCRdb's copy holds only in-frame clones and misses some; the assay was immunoSEQ multiplex PCR. Of 150,000 or so clones listed, 78% are singletons. J is TRBJ2-2 and V is TRBV9; 12 bases line up with TRBD2. The TCR originated in a man aged 40-49 years in good health and CMV-seropositive. The sequenced material came from PBMCs. CDR3 sequence reads: CASSVGTSGTTGELFF. The CDR3 bases are TGTGCCAGCAGCGTAGGGACTAGCGGGACCACCGGGGAGCTGTTTTTT.